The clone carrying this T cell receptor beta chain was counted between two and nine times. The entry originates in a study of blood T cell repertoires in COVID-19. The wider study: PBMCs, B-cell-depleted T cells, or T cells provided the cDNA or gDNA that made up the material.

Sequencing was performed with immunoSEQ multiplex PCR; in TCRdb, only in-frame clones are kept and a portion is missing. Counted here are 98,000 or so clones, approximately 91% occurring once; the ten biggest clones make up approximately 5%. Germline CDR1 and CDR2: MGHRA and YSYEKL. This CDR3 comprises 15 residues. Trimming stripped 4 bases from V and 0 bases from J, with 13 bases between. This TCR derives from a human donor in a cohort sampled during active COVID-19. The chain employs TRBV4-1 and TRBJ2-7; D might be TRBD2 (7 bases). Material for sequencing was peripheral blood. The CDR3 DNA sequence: TGCGCCAGCAGCCCTCTGGCGGGGGCCTCCTACGAGCAGTACTTC. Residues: CASSPLAGASYEQYF.